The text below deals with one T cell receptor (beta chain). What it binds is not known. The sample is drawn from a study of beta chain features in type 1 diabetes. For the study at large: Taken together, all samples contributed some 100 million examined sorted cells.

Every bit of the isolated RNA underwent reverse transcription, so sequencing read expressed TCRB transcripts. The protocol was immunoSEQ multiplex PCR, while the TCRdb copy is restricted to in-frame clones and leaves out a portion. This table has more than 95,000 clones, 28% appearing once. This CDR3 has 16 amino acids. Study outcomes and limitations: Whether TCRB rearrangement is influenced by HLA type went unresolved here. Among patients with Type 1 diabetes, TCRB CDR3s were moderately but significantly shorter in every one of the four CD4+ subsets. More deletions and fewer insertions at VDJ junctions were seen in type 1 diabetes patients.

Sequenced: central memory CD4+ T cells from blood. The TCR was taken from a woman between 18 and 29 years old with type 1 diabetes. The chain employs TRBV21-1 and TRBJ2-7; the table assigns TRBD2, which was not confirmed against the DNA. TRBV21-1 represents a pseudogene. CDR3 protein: CASSKSLADSSYEQYF. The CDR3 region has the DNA TGTGCCAGCAGCAAATCACTAGCTGATAGCTCCTACGAGCAGTACTTC.